Given below is one T cell receptor beta chain in context. The assay was immunoSEQ multiplex PCR, and TCRdb's table has in-frame clones only and misses some. The sample has under 150,000 clones, 88% seen once. This entry belongs to a study of blood T cell repertoires in COVID-19. The CDR3 loop spans 14 amino acids. CDR1 is LNHDA, CDR2 SQIVND, per germline (reference sequence). J lost 4 bases, V lost 2 bases, and 3 bases had no gene match. Source material: peripheral blood. The sequence was collected from a human donor in a cohort sampled during active COVID-19. The chain couples TRBV19 to TRBJ1-2; TRBD1 agrees at 8 bases. CDR3 coding DNA: TGTGCCAGTAGTATATCGGACAGGGCCTATGGCTACACCTTC. Its translation is CASSISDRAYGYTF.